This T cell receptor (beta chain) was profiled in a study of T cell responses to AZD1222 COVID-19 vaccine. Study-level information: Some second doses came at about 4 weeks and others at about 12 weeks; these were pooled. Findings and limits, study-wide: Researchers took repertoire samples only after the peak T cell response had come. Of spike-specific TCRs, nearly half reportedly target regions left unmutated in variants.

The data were produced by immunoSEQ multiplex PCR, yet TCRdb's version contains in-frame clones alone and is incomplete. This table holds 120,000 or so clones, about 88% found once. The V end lost 5 bases, the J end lost 2 bases, and 9 bases lay between the germline ends. CDR3 length equals 13 residues. Per germline, CDR1 SGHTA and CDR2 FQGTGA. As concerns this clone: Its specificity is unknown.

The sequenced sample was peripheral blood, obtained on day 0 of AZD1222 vaccination. The chain employs TRBV7-3 and TRBJ2-5; D is uncertain. This clonotype was sampled from an adult in good health. The CDR3 bases are TGTGCCAGCAGCAGGGCCCCACAAGAGACCCAGTACTTC. Translation: CASSRAPQETQYF.